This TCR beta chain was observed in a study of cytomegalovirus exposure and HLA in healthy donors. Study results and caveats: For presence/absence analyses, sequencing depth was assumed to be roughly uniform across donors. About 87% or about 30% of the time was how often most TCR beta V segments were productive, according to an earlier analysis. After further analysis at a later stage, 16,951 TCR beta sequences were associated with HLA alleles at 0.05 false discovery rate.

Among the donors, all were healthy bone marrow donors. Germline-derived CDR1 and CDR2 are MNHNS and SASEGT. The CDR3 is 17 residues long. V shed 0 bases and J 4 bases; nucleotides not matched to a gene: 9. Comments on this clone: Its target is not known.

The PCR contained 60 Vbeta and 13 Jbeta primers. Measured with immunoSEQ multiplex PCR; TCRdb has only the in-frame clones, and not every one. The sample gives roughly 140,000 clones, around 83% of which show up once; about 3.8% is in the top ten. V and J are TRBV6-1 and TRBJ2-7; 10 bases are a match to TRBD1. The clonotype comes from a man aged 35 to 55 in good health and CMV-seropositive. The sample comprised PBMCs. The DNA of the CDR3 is TGTGCCAGCAGTGAAGCAGCCGGGACAGGGGAATGGTACGAGCAGTACTTC. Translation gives CASSEAAGTGEWYEQYF.